This T cell receptor (beta chain) was sequenced during a study of tumour-infiltrating T cells in Burkitt lymphoma. For the study at large: Repertoire clonality predicted overall and progression-free survival.

Notes on this clone: The sample has other DNA sequences that encode this CDR3 too.

Clones were sequenced by immunoSEQ multiplex PCR, and TCRdb holds only the in-frame ones, with some missing. The sample contains around 15,000 clones, 80% of which appear only once. The germline gives CDR1 MRHNA, CDR2 SNTAGT. This CDR3 comprises 13 residues. V was cut by 6 bases and J by 5 bases, with 14 bases left in between. The sequence was collected from a human donor with diffuse large B-cell lymphoma. The sequencing sample was made of tumor tissue. The chain couples TRBV6-4 to TRBJ2-7; D is possibly TRBD2 (5 bases). CDR3 bases: TGTGCCAGCAGCGAAAGAGAGGGAGACGAGCAGTACTTC. Protein: CASSEREGDEQYF.